These T cell receptor beta chains were read from a single sample in a study of shared clonotypes between healthy human individuals. This table comes from immunoSEQ multiplex PCR, and its TCRdb copy is limited to in-frame clones, with some not included. The sample carries a few hundred thousand clones, 77% recorded once. Specimen: PBMCs. These receptors all come from a woman between 40 and 50 years old in good health. Some clones in this sample may be carry-over from other donors' samples. The CDR3 runs from the conserved cysteine through the conserved F or W. The D gene is left open where the match is weak. Expanded clones are given a class, and other clones once, few, many or no size at all.

CDR3aa: CATSRGGTTYNEQFF
CDR3nt: TGTGCCACCAGCAGAGGTGGGACAACCTACAATGAGCAGTTCTTC
v_gene: TRBV15
abundance: many
d_gene: -
j_gene: TRBJ2-1

CDR3aa: CASRLAGLDTQYF
CDR3nt: TGTGCCAGCCGACTAGCGGGATTAGATACGCAGTATTTT
v_gene: TRBV6-1
abundance: -
d_gene: TRBD2
j_gene: TRBJ2-3

CDR3aa: CASSLSSIGTDTQYF
CDR3nt: TGCGCCAGCAGCTTGTCTAGCATAGGCACAGATACGCAGTATTTT
v_gene: TRBV5-1
abundance: -
d_gene: -
j_gene: TRBJ2-3

CDR3aa: CAISEVTSGNSYEQYF
CDR3nt: TGTGCCATCAGTGAGGTGACTAGCGGCAACTCCTACGAGCAGTACTTC
v_gene: TRBV10-3
abundance: -
d_gene: TRBD2
j_gene: TRBJ2-7

CDR3aa: CASTSRGNQPQHF
CDR3nt: TGTGCCAGCACCTCCCGCGGGAATCAGCCCCAGCATTTT
v_gene: TRBV7-8
abundance: few
d_gene: -
j_gene: TRBJ1-5

CDR3aa: CASSFGEGRNTIEQYF
CDR3nt: TGTGCCAGCAGCTTTGGCGAGGGGAGGAATACGATCGAGCAGTACTTC
v_gene: TRBV5-4
abundance: -
d_gene: -
j_gene: TRBJ2-7

CDR3aa: CASRATFILTRNQPQHF
CDR3nt: TGTGCCAGCAGGGCGACCTTTATCCTGACTCGCAATCAGCCCCAGCATTTT
v_gene: TRBV2
abundance: -
d_gene: -
j_gene: TRBJ1-5

CDR3aa: CASSLGPRGEQYF
CDR3nt: TGTGCCAGCAGCTTAGGTCCCAGGGGCGAGCAGTACTTC
v_gene: TRBV7-2
abundance: -
d_gene: -
j_gene: TRBJ2-7

CDR3aa: CASSKERHNEQFF
CDR3nt: TGTGCCAGCTCAAAAGAGCGCCACAATGAGCAGTTCTTC
v_gene: TRBV18
abundance: -
d_gene: -
j_gene: TRBJ2-1

CDR3aa: CASSFYTDTEAFF
CDR3nt: TGTGCCAGCAGCTTTTATACCGACACTGAAGCTTTCTTT
v_gene: TRBV5-4
abundance: -
d_gene: -
j_gene: TRBJ1-1

CDR3aa: CASSHPLLGGRAWEQYF
CDR3nt: TGCGCCAGCAGCCATCCCCTGCTGGGCGGGAGGGCCTGGGAGCAGTACTTC
v_gene: TRBV4-1
abundance: -
d_gene: TRBD2
j_gene: TRBJ2-7

CDR3aa: CSVLAGQRFVDTQYF
CDR3nt: TGCAGCGTTTTGGCCGGGCAGCGTTTCGTAGATACGCAGTATTTT
v_gene: TRBV29-1
abundance: -
d_gene: -
j_gene: TRBJ2-3

CDR3aa: CASSLFEGFRNEQFF
CDR3nt: TGTGCCAGCAGCTTATTCGAGGGTTTTAGGAATGAGCAGTTCTTC
v_gene: TRBV7-6
abundance: few
d_gene: -
j_gene: TRBJ2-1

CDR3aa: CATSRDPYGRATDTQYF
CDR3nt: TGTGCCACCAGCAGAGACCCGTACGGTAGGGCCACAGATACGCAGTATTTT
v_gene: TRBV15
abundance: once
d_gene: -
j_gene: TRBJ2-3

CDR3aa: CASSSPGGTYEQYF
CDR3nt: TGTGCCAGCAGTTCCCCAGGGGGCACCTACGAGCAGTACTTC
v_gene: TRBV28
abundance: -
d_gene: TRBD1
j_gene: TRBJ2-7

CDR3aa: CASSLGQPTDTQYF
CDR3nt: TGTGCCAGCAGCTTGGGACAGCCCACAGATACGCAGTATTTT
v_gene: TRBV5-6
abundance: -
d_gene: -
j_gene: TRBJ2-3

CDR3aa: CASSFSGPGTGELFF
CDR3nt: TGTGCCAGCAGCTTTTCAGGGCCGGGAACCGGGGAGCTGTTTTTT
v_gene: TRBV7-2
abundance: -
d_gene: -
j_gene: TRBJ2-2

CDR3aa: CASSLGRTGIAYEQYF
CDR3nt: TGCGCCAGCAGCTTGGGCCGGACAGGTATAGCCTACGAGCAGTACTTC
v_gene: TRBV5-1
abundance: -
d_gene: TRBD1
j_gene: TRBJ2-7

CDR3aa: CASSFPGRDTQYF
CDR3nt: TGTGCCAGCAGCTTCCCGGGACGAGATACGCAGTATTTT
v_gene: TRBV11-2
abundance: -
d_gene: -
j_gene: TRBJ2-3

CDR3aa: CASSLRQGTSYEQYF
CDR3nt: TGTGCCAGCAGCCTGAGACAGGGAACGAGCTACGAGCAGTACTTC
v_gene: TRBV4-2
abundance: -
d_gene: TRBD1
j_gene: TRBJ2-7

CDR3aa: CAISEQSLSTDTQYF
CDR3nt: TGTGCCATCAGTGAGCAGAGTCTTAGCACAGATACGCAGTATTTT
v_gene: TRBV10-3
abundance: once
d_gene: -
j_gene: TRBJ2-3

CDR3aa: CASSLARGTYEQYF
CDR3nt: TGTGCCAGCAGCTTAGCCAGGGGTACCTACGAGCAGTACTTC
v_gene: TRBV7-4
abundance: -
d_gene: -
j_gene: TRBJ2-7

CDR3aa: CASSQDRLTDTQYF
CDR3nt: TGCGCCAGCAGCCAAGATCGCCTTACAGATACGCAGTATTTT
v_gene: TRBV4-3
abundance: -
d_gene: -
j_gene: TRBJ2-3

CDR3aa: CASSFFNQPQHF
CDR3nt: TGTGCCAGTAGCTTCTTCAATCAGCCCCAGCATTTT
v_gene: TRBV19
abundance: -
d_gene: -
j_gene: TRBJ1-5

CDR3aa: CASSLARTALYNEQFF
CDR3nt: TGTGCCAGCAGCTTGGCCCGGACAGCTCTTTACAATGAGCAGTTCTTC
v_gene: TRBV5-8
abundance: -
d_gene: -
j_gene: TRBJ2-1

CDR3aa: CASSERLDSDEQFF
CDR3nt: TGTGCCAGCAGTGAACGGCTAGATAGCGATGAGCAGTTCTTC
v_gene: TRBV2
abundance: once
d_gene: -
j_gene: TRBJ2-1

CDR3aa: CASSRGGTGYTF
CDR3nt: TGTGCCAGCAGTCGGGGGGGCACGGGCTACACCTTC
v_gene: TRBV6-5
abundance: -
d_gene: -
j_gene: TRBJ1-2

CDR3aa: CASSTQTGGAFF
CDR3nt: TGTGCCAGCAGTACACAGACAGGGGGAGCTTTCTTT
v_gene: TRBV28
abundance: -
d_gene: TRBD1
j_gene: TRBJ1-1

CDR3aa: CASSLARQARTDTQYF
CDR3nt: TGCGCCAGCAGCTTGGCGCGGCAGGCCCGCACAGATACGCAGTATTTT
v_gene: TRBV5-1
abundance: -
d_gene: -
j_gene: TRBJ2-3

CDR3aa: CASSPTEVSYEQYF
CDR3nt: TGTGCCAGCAGTCCCACGGAAGTAAGCTACGAGCAGTACTTC
v_gene: TRBV6-8
abundance: -
d_gene: -
j_gene: TRBJ2-7

CDR3aa: CASSVSGLAGMYNEQFF
CDR3nt: TGTGCCAGCAGCGTATCTGGACTAGCGGGTATGTACAATGAGCAGTTCTTC
v_gene: TRBV9
abundance: once
d_gene: TRBD2
j_gene: TRBJ2-1

CDR3aa: CASSLTGGYTGELFF
CDR3nt: TGCGCCAGCAGCCTGACAGGGGGTTACACCGGGGAGCTGTTTTTT
v_gene: TRBV5-1
abundance: -
d_gene: TRBD1
j_gene: TRBJ2-2

CDR3aa: CASSRIPTDTQYF
CDR3nt: TGTGCCAGCAGTCGGATCCCCACAGATACGCAGTATTTT
v_gene: TRBV28
abundance: -
d_gene: -
j_gene: TRBJ2-3

CDR3aa: CASSAPQGSQSGGYNEQFF
CDR3nt: TGCGCCAGCAGTGCCCCCCAAGGGAGCCAGTCTGGAGGATACAATGAGCAGTTCTTC
v_gene: TRBV10-2
abundance: -
d_gene: -
j_gene: TRBJ2-1

CDR3aa: CASSLSIGTSSKLLFYEQYF
CDR3nt: TGTGCCAGCAGTTTATCGATCGGGACTAGCTCCAAACTACTATTCTACGAGCAGTACTTC
v_gene: TRBV28
abundance: -
d_gene: TRBD2
j_gene: TRBJ2-7

CDR3aa: CASSEDRVNQPQHF
CDR3nt: TGTGCCAGCAGCGAAGACAGGGTAAATCAGCCCCAGCATTTT
v_gene: TRBV6-1
abundance: -
d_gene: TRBD1
j_gene: TRBJ1-5

CDR3aa: CASSKGLAAEETQYF
CDR3nt: TGTGCCAGCAGCAAAGGACTAGCGGCCGAAGAGACCCAGTACTTC
v_gene: TRBV21-1
abundance: -
d_gene: -
j_gene: TRBJ2-5

CDR3aa: CASSGAREGQPQHF
CDR3nt: TGTGCCAGCAGTGGAGCAAGGGAAGGCCAGCCCCAGCATTTT
v_gene: TRBV6-1
abundance: -
d_gene: -
j_gene: TRBJ1-5

CDR3aa: CASSITHRGTEAFF
CDR3nt: TGTGCCAGTAGTATTACCCACAGGGGCACTGAAGCTTTCTTT
v_gene: TRBV19
abundance: -
d_gene: TRBD1
j_gene: TRBJ1-1

CDR3aa: CASSLVTSGGFGIYEQYF
CDR3nt: TGTGCCAGCAGCTTGGTAACTAGCGGGGGATTCGGGATCTACGAGCAGTACTTC
v_gene: TRBV5-8
abundance: -
d_gene: TRBD2
j_gene: TRBJ2-7

CDR3aa: CASSLDLNYRELFF
CDR3nt: TGTGCCAGCAGCTTGGACCTAAATTATCGGGAGCTGTTTTTT
v_gene: TRBV7-2
abundance: -
d_gene: -
j_gene: TRBJ2-2

CDR3aa: CASSKKRDSSYEQYF
CDR3nt: TGTGCCAGCAGCAAAAAACGGGACAGCTCCTACGAGCAGTACTTC
v_gene: TRBV21-1
abundance: -
d_gene: -
j_gene: TRBJ2-7

CDR3aa: CAIPPHSGANVLTF
CDR3nt: TGTGCCATACCGCCGCACTCTGGGGCCAACGTCCTGACTTTC
v_gene: TRBV7-9
abundance: once
d_gene: -
j_gene: TRBJ2-6

CDR3aa: CASSRGLKQFF
CDR3nt: TGTGCCAGCAGCAGGGGACTAAAGCAGTTCTTC
v_gene: TRBV2
abundance: -
d_gene: -
j_gene: TRBJ2-1

CDR3aa: CASSEDKSYEQYF
CDR3nt: TGTGCCAGCTCAGAGGACAAGTCCTACGAGCAGTACTTC
v_gene: TRBV18
abundance: -
d_gene: -
j_gene: TRBJ2-7

CDR3aa: CASSLGTSAGEQFF
CDR3nt: TGTGCCAGCAGCTTGGGGACGTCTGCGGGGGAGCAGTTCTTC
v_gene: TRBV5-5
abundance: -
d_gene: -
j_gene: TRBJ2-1

CDR3aa: CASSMGDSIDQPQHF
CDR3nt: TGTGCCAGTAGTATGGGGGACTCAATCGACCAGCCCCAGCATTTT
v_gene: TRBV19
abundance: -
d_gene: -
j_gene: TRBJ1-5

CDR3aa: CASIPAVISGNTIYF
CDR3nt: TGTGCCAGTATCCCCGCGGTAATCTCTGGAAACACCATATATTTT
v_gene: TRBV19
abundance: -
d_gene: -
j_gene: TRBJ1-3

CDR3aa: CSVINSVGETQYF
CDR3nt: TGCAGCGTTATTAATAGCGTCGGCGAGACCCAGTACTTC
v_gene: TRBV29-1
abundance: -
d_gene: -
j_gene: TRBJ2-5

CDR3aa: CASSLDFTGGGELFF
CDR3nt: TGTGCCAGCAGCTTAGACTTCACCGGGGGCGGGGAGCTGTTTTTT
v_gene: TRBV7-9
abundance: -
d_gene: -
j_gene: TRBJ2-2

CDR3aa: CASSPESSYNEQFF
CDR3nt: TGTGCCAGCTCACCAGAGAGCTCCTACAATGAGCAGTTCTTC
v_gene: TRBV18
abundance: -
d_gene: -
j_gene: TRBJ2-1

CDR3aa: CASSATSDGYNEQFF
CDR3nt: TGTGCCAGCAGCGCTACTTCTGATGGTTACAATGAGCAGTTCTTC
v_gene: TRBV9
abundance: -
d_gene: -
j_gene: TRBJ2-1

CDR3aa: CASSPGGTASGNTIYF
CDR3nt: TGTGCCAGCAGCCCAGGCGGTACGGCCTCTGGAAACACCATATATTTT
v_gene: TRBV5-4
abundance: -
d_gene: -
j_gene: TRBJ1-3

CDR3aa: CASSLHQGTTDTQYF
CDR3nt: TGTGCCAGCAGCTTGCATCAGGGCACTACAGATACGCAGTATTTT
v_gene: TRBV5-5
abundance: once
d_gene: -
j_gene: TRBJ2-3

CDR3aa: CASSQVRGGTDTQYF
CDR3nt: TGCGCCAGCAGCCAAGTCAGGGGAGGGACAGATACGCAGTATTTT
v_gene: TRBV4-3
abundance: few
d_gene: -
j_gene: TRBJ2-3

CDR3aa: CATGMVLVDEQFF
CDR3nt: TGTGCCACAGGGATGGTTTTAGTAGATGAGCAGTTCTTC
v_gene: TRBV28
abundance: -
d_gene: -
j_gene: TRBJ2-1

CDR3aa: CAWKGEGRITGELFF
CDR3nt: TGTGCCTGGAAGGGGGAGGGACGAATCACCGGGGAGCTGTTTTTT
v_gene: TRBV30
abundance: -
d_gene: -
j_gene: TRBJ2-2

CDR3aa: CAWSRQAGLNTGELFF
CDR3nt: TGTGCCTGGTCTCGTCAGGCAGGCCTGAACACCGGGGAGCTGTTTTTT
v_gene: TRBV30
abundance: -
d_gene: -
j_gene: TRBJ2-2

CDR3aa: CTSSDSSGSTYVQYF
CDR3nt: TGTACCAGCAGTGACAGTAGCGGGAGTACCTACGTGCAGTACTTC
v_gene: TRBV2
abundance: -
d_gene: TRBD2
j_gene: TRBJ2-7